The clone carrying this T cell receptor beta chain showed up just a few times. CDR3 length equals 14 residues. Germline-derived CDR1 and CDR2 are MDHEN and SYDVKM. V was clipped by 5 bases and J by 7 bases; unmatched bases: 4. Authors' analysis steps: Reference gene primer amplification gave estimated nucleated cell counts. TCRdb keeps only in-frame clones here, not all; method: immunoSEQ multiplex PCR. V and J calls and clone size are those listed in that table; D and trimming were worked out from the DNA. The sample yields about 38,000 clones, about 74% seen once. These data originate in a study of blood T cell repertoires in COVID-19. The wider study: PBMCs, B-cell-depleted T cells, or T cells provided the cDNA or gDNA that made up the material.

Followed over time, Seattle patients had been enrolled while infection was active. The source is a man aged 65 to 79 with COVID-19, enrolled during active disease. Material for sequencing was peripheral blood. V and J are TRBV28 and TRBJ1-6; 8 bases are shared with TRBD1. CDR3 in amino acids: CASSLGQVNSPLHF. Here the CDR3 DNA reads TGTGCCAGCAGTCTGGGACAGGTGAATTCACCCCTCCACTTT. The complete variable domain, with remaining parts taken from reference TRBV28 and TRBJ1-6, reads DVKVTQSSRYLVKRTGEKVFLECVQDMDHENMFWYRQDPGLGLRLIYFSYDVKMKEKGDIPEGYSVSREKKERFSLILESASTNQTSMYLCASSLGQVNSPLHFGNGTRLTVT.